The 24 T cell receptor beta chains listed next were all sequenced from one sample in a study of CXCR3-negative and CXCR3-positive naive CD8 T cells. Libraries of TRB cDNA were made by 5' RACE and carried UMIs. TCRdb re-analyzed the 5' RACE reads; it lists each CDR3 protein once, without DNA. The specimen's table records approximately 58,000 distinct CDR3 sequences. The sample was naive CXCR3- CD8+ T cells from blood. As for subset: CD45RO-CCR7+CD27+CD95- naive CD8+ T cells lacking CXCR3 (TNR3-). These receptors came from a human donor in good health. Some clones in this sample may be carry-over from other donors' samples.

CDR3 protein: CASSMGASYEQYF. The chain uses TRBV27 and TRBJ2-7; absent DNA, TCRdb's TRBD1 call cannot be checked. This CDR3 has 13 residues. The germline V gene encodes CDR1 MNHEY and CDR2 SMNVEV (reference sequence).

The gene calls are TRBV5-1 and TRBJ2-7; TCRdb calls TRBD1, which cannot be checked without DNA. The V gene's germline CDR1 is SGHRS and CDR2 YFSETQ. The CDR3 spans 14 residues. CDR3: CASSLDRGAYEQYF.

The chain carries TRBV7-3 and TRBJ2-3; the TRBD1 assignment by TCRdb is unverifiable without DNA. The CDR3 runs to 17 residues. Per germline, CDR1 SGHTA and CDR2 FQGTGA. This CDR3 is CASSSQQPESGIDTQYF. Variable domain in full (rest from reference TRBV7-3 and TRBJ2-3): GAGVSQTPSNKVTEKGKYVELRCDPISGHTALYWYRQSLGQGPEFLIYFQGTGAADDSGLPNDRFFAVRPEGSVSTLKIQRTERGDSAVYLCASSSQQPESGIDTQYFGPGTRLTVL.

The V call is TRBV20-1, the J call TRBJ2-1; absent DNA, TCRdb's TRBD2 call cannot be checked. There are 13 residues in the CDR3. Germline V gives CDR1 DFQATT, CDR2 SNEGSKA (reference sequence). The CDR3 loop reads CSASGGAEREQFF.

The V and J genes are TRBV14 and TRBJ1-1; TCRdb's D gene call, TRBD1, goes unchecked for lack of DNA. The length of the CDR3 is 14 residues. CDR1 is SGHDN, CDR2 FVKESK, per germline. CDR3 protein: CASSQGRQGTEAFF.

The CDR3 sequence: CASSWSDGVEAFF. The chain is built from TRBV6-6 and TRBJ1-1. This CDR3 is 13 amino acids long. Germline V lookup: CDR1 MNHNY, CDR2 SVGAGI (reference sequence).

This chain uses TRBV7-2 with TRBJ2-7. The CDR3 totals 13 residues. Germline values: CDR1 SGHTA, CDR2 FQGNSA. CDR3 loop: CASSLEEYYEQYF.

The V call is TRBV7-9, the J call TRBJ1-2; the D call from TCRdb, TRBD1, cannot be confirmed without DNA. CDR3 length: 15 residues. Germline assignment: CDR1 SEHNR and CDR2 FQNEAQ (reference sequence). CDR3 region: CASLETGTADYGYTF.

The V gene is TRBV29-1, the J gene TRBJ2-7; TCRdb returns TRBD1, unconfirmable since there is no DNA. In germline, CDR1 is SQVTM, CDR2 ANQGSEA. The CDR3 runs to 14 residues. CDR3: CSVRARQGSYEQYF.

This sequence joins TRBV20-1 and TRBJ2-3; TCRdb reports TRBD2, a call that lacks DNA to check it against. The CDR3 is 17 amino acids. CDR1 and CDR2 (germline): DFQATT, SNEGSKA (reference sequence). CDR3 amino acids: CSARDGTSGGSTDTQYF.

V usage is TRBV7-3 and J usage is TRBJ2-1; TCRdb indicates TRBD2, and absent DNA this call remains unverified. CDR1 is SGHTA, CDR2 FQGTGA, per germline. CDR3 length equals 15 residues. This CDR3 reads CASSSTSGGYNEQFF. Based on the CDR3 plus reference TRBV7-3 and TRBJ2-1, the full variable domain is GAGVSQTPSNKVTEKGKYVELRCDPISGHTALYWYRQSLGQGPEFLIYFQGTGAADDSGLPNDRFFAVRPEGSVSTLKIQRTERGDSAVYLCASSSTSGGYNEQFFGPGTRLTVL.

J is TRBJ1-1 and V is TRBV7-2; TCRdb indicates TRBD1, and absent DNA this call remains unverified. Germline V gene sequence: CDR1 SGHTA, CDR2 FQGNSA. This CDR3 is built from 15 residues. The CDR3 reads CASSQMTGMNTAAFF.

The chain recombines TRBV4-1 with TRBJ2-7; there is no DNA to check the TCRdb D call of TRBD1. The CDR3 runs to 13 residues. Germline-derived CDR1 and CDR2 are MGHRA and YSYEKL. CDR3 residues: CASSSDRAYEQYF.

V usage is TRBV6-2 or TRBV6-3 and J usage is TRBJ2-5; lacking DNA, the TRBD2 call made by TCRdb goes unchecked. CDR1 is MNHEY and CDR2 is SVGEGT in the germline V gene. The CDR3 totals 18 residues. The CDR3 is CASSSSVTTRGRGRTQYF.

J is TRBJ2-2 and V is TRBV20-1; TCRdb names TRBD1, which stays unverified in the absence of DNA. The germline gives CDR1 DFQATT, CDR2 SNEGSKA (reference sequence). CDR3 size: 16 residues. CDR3 amino acids: CSAAPWAGANTGELFF.

The chain couples TRBV11-3 to TRBJ2-5; TCRdb calls TRBD1, which cannot be checked without DNA. CDR1 and CDR2 (germline): SGHNT, YENEEA. The CDR3 is made up of 14 amino acids. The CDR3 here is CASSFQGSGETQYF.

This sequence joins TRBV7-9 and TRBJ2-3; TCRdb proposes TRBD2, but this gene call is untestable without DNA. Looked up from germline, CDR1 is SEHNR and CDR2 is FQNEAQ (reference sequence). This CDR3 comprises 15 residues. The chain's CDR3 is CASSLGTSNTDTQYF. Looking up the rest from reference TRBV7-9 and TRBJ2-3 gives the full variable domain: DTGVSQNPRHKITKRGQNVTFRCDPISEHNRLYWYRQTLGQGPEFLTYFQNEAQLEKSRLLSDRFSAERPKGSFSTLEIQRTEQGDSAMYLCASSLGTSNTDTQYFGPGTRLTVL.

The gene calls are TRBV21-1 and TRBJ2-2; TCRdb's D call of TRBD1 is untestable without DNA. TRBV21-1 is a documented pseudogene. There are 16 residues in the CDR3. The CDR3 reads CASSKASPGDTGELFF.

V gene TRBV7-9 combines with J gene TRBJ2-7; TCRdb's D call, TRBD1, is unchecked because there is no DNA. In germline, CDR1 is SEHNR, CDR2 FQNEAQ (reference sequence). This CDR3 contains 14 residues. The CDR3 sequence: CASSEYQGGDEQYF. The full variable domain, with the rest looked up from reference TRBV7-9 and TRBJ2-7, is DTGVSQNPRHKITKRGQNVTFRCDPISEHNRLYWYRQTLGQGPEFLTYFQNEAQLEKSRLLSDRFSAERPKGSFSTLEIQRTEQGDSAMYLCASSEYQGGDEQYFGPGTRLTVT.

The rearrangement joins TRBV28 to TRBJ2-7; the TRBD2 assignment by TCRdb is unverifiable without DNA. The CDR3 has 13 amino acids. CDR1 MDHEN and CDR2 SYDVKM come from the germline V gene. This chain's CDR3 is CASSFLLDYEQYF.

The gene calls are TRBV7-3 and TRBJ2-3; TCRdb proposes TRBD2, but this gene call is untestable without DNA. The CDR3 is 16 amino acids. CDR1 and CDR2 (germline): SGHTA, FQGTGA. Here the CDR3 reads CASSPGLAPSTDTQYF.

This chain joins TRBV6-6 and TRBJ2-7; as DNA is missing, the TRBD1 call by TCRdb cannot be tested. The germline CDR1 and CDR2 sequences are MNHNY and SVGAGI (reference sequence). The CDR3 totals 16 residues. The CDR3: CASRDLLDRGTYEQYF.

The chain employs TRBV7-2 and TRBJ1-1. CDR1 is SGHTA, CDR2 FQGNSA, per germline. CDR3 length: 15 residues. CDR3 sequence: CASSLHGGQNTEAFF. The full variable domain, with the rest looked up from reference TRBV7-2 and TRBJ1-1, is GAGVSQSPSNKVTEKGKDVELRCDPISGHTALYWYRQSLGQGLEFLIYFQGNSAPDKSGLPSDRFSAERTGGSVSTLTIQRTQQEDSAVYLCASSLHGGQNTEAFFGQGTRLTVV.

The J gene is TRBJ2-1, the V gene TRBV2. This CDR3 region has 13 residues. Germline V CDR1 and CDR2: SNHLY, FYNNEI. Here the CDR3 reads CASRDSSYNEQFF.